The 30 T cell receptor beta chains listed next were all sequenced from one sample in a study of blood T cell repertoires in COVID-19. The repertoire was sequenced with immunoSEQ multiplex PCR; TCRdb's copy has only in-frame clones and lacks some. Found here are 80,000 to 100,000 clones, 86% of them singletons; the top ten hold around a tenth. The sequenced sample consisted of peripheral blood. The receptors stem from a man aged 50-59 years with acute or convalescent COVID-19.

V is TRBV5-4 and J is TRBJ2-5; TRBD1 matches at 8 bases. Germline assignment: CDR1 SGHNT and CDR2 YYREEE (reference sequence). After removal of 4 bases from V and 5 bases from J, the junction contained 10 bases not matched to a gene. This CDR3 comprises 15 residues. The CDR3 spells CASSTGQGVGETQYF. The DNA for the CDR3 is TGTGCCAGCAGCACCGGACAGGGAGTGGGGGAGACCCAGTACTTC.

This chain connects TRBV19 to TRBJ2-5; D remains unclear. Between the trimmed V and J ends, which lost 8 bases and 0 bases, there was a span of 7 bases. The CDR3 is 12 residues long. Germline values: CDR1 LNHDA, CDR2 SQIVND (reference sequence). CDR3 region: CASSQDQETQYF. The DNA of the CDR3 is TGTGCCAGTTCGCAGGACCAAGAGACCCAGTACTTC.

The CDR3 DNA reads TGCGCCAGCAGTGAGTCGAGGGCGACTCTTGGCGGGGGTGACATTCAGTACTTC. Translation gives CASSESRATLGGGDIQYF. V and J are TRBV10-2 and TRBJ2-4; 7 nucleotides line up with TRBD2. The germline gives CDR1 WSHSY, CDR2 SAAADI. This CDR3 has 18 amino acids. The trim removed 0 bases at V and 8 bases at J, leaving 16 bases unmatched.

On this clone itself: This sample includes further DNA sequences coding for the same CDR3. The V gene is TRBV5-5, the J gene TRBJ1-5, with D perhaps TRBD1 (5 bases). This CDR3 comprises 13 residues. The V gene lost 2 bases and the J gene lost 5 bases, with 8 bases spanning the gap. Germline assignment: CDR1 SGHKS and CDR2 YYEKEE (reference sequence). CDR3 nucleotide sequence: TGTGCCAGCAGCTTAGGAGGGGATCAGCCCCAGCATTTT. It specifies CASSLGGDQPQHF.

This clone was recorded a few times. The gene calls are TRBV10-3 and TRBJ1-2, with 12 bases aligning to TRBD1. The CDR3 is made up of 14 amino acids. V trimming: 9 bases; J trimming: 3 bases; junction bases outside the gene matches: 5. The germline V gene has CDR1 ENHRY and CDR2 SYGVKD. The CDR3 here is CAIGDRGLDYGYTF. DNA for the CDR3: TGTGCCATTGGGGACAGGGGGCTAGACTATGGCTACACCTTC.

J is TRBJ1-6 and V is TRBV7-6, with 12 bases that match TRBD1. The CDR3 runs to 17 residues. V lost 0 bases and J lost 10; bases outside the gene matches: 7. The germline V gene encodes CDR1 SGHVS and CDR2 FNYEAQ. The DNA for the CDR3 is TGTGCCAGCAGCTTAGCGTCCGGGACAGGGGGCGTCTCACCCCTCCACTTT. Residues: CASSLASGTGGVSPLHF.

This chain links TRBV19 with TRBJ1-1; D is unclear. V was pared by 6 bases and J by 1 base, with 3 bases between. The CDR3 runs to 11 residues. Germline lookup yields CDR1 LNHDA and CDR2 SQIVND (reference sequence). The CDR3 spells CASSRNTEAFF. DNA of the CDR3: TGTGCCAGTAGCAGGAACACTGAAGCTTTCTTT.

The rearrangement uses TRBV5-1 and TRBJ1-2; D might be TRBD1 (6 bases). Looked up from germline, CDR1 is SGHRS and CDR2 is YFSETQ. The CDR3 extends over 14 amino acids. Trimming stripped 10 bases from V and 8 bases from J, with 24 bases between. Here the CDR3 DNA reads TGCGCCCGCATGGGGGGGGGCGTGGACGGAGGCTACACCTTC. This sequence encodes CARMGGGVDGGYTF.

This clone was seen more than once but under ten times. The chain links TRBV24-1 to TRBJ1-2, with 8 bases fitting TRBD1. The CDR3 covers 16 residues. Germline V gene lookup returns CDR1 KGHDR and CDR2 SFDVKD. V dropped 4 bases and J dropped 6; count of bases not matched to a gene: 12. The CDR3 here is CATSESRTGSSNGYTF. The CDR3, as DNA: TGTGCCACCAGTGAATCCCGGACAGGGAGTTCCAATGGCTACACCTTC.

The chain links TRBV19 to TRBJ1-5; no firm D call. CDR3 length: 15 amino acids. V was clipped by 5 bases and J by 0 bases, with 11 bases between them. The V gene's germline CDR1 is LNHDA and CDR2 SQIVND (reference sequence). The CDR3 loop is CASSAGRSSNQPQHF. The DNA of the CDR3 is TGTGCCAGTAGTGCGGGGAGGTCTAGCAATCAGCCCCAGCATTTT.

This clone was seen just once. The CDR3 DNA sequence: TGCGCCAGCAGCTTTGTAGGGGGCACAGTGAATACGCAGTATTTT. It translates to CASSFVGGTVNTQYF. The genes are TRBV4-1 and TRBJ2-3, with 7 nucleotides matching TRBD1. J was trimmed by 7 bases and V by 5 bases; bases with no gene match: 12. CDR1 is MGHRA, CDR2 YSYEKL, per germline. CDR3 length: 15 amino acids.

CDR3 in amino acids: CASRTGTGGADTQYF. The CDR3 DNA sequence: TGTGCCAGCAGGACCGGGACAGGGGGGGCAGATACGCAGTATTTT. The chain has TRBV2 and TRBJ2-3, with 11 bases that match TRBD1. Germline V CDR1 and CDR2: SNHLY, FYNNEI. After removal of 6 bases from V and 4 bases from J, the junction contained 6 bases not matched to a gene. The CDR3 length is 15 residues.

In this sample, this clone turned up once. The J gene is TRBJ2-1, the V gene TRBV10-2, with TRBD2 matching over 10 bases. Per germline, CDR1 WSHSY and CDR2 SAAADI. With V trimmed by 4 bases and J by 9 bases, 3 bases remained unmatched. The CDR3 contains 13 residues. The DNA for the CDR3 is TGCGCCAGCAGTGTAGCGGGAGGTGGTGAGCAGTTCTTC. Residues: CASSVAGGGEQFF.

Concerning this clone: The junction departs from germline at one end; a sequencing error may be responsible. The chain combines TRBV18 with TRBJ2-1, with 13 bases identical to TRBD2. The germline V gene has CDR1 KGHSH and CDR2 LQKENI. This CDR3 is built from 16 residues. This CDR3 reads CVSSPGLAGATLEQFF. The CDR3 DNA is TGTGTCAGCTCACCCGGACTAGCGGGAGCGACCCTTGAGCAGTTCTTC.

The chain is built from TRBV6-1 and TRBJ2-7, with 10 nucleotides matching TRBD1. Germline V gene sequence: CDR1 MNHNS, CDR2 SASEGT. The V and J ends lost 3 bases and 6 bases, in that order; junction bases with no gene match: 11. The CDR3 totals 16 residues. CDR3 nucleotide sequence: TGTGCCAGCAGTGATTCGGGGGACAGGGGTACCTCCGAGCAGTACTTC. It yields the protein CASSDSGDRGTSEQYF.

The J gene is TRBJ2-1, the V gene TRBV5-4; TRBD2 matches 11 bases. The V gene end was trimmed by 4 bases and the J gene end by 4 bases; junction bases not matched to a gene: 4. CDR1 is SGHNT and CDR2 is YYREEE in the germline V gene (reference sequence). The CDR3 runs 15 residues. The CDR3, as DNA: TGTGCCAGCAGCCGGACTAGCGGGCCTTACAATGAGCAGTTCTTC. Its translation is CASSRTSGPYNEQFF.

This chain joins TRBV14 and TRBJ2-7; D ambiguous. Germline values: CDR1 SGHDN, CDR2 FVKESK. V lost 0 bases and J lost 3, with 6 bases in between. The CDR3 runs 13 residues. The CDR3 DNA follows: TGTGCCAGCAGCCAAGATAGAGACTACGAGCAGTACTTC. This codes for CASSQDRDYEQYF.

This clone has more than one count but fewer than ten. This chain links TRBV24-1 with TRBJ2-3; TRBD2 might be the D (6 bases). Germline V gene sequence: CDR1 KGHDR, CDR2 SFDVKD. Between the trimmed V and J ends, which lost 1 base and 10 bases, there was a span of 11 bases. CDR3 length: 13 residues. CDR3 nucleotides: TGTGCCACCAGTGATTTAGGGGACTTTCCGCAGTATTTT. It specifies CATSDLGDFPQYF.

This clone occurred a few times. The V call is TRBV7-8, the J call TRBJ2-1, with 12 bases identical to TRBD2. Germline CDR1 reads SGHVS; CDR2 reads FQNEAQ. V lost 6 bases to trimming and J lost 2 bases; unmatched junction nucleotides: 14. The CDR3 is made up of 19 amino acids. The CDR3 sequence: CASRRLAGVSAAAYNEQFF. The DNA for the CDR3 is TGTGCCAGCAGGAGACTAGCGGGAGTTTCGGCCGCGGCCTACAATGAGCAGTTCTTC.

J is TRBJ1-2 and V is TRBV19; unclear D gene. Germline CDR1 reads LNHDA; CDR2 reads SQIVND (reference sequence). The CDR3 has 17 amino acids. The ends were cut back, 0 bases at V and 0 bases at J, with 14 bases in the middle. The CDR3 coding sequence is TGTGCCAGTAGTATAGATCCGCGGATGGTTTCTAACTATGGCTACACCTTC. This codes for CASSIDPRMVSNYGYTF.

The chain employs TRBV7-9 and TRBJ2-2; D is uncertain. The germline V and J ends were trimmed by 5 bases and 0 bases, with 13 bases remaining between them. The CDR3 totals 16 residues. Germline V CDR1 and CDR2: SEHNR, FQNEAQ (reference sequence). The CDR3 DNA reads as TGTGCCAGCAGCCCCGGAACTAATTCGAACACCGGGGAGCTGTTTTTT. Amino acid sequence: CASSPGTNSNTGELFF.

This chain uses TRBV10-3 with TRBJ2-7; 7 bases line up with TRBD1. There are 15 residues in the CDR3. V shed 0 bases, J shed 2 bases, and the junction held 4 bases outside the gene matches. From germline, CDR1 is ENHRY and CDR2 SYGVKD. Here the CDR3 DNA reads TGTGCCATCAGTGAGTCTATTGGGACAGCCTACGAGCAGTACTTC. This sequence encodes CAISESIGTAYEQYF.

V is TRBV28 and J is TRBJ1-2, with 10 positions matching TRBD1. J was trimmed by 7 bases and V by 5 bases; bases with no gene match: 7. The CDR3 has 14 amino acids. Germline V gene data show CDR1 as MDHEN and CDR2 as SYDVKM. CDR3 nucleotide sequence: TGTGCCAGCAGTCAGGGACAGGGGAGAGGTGGCTACACCTTC. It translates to CASSQGQGRGGYTF.

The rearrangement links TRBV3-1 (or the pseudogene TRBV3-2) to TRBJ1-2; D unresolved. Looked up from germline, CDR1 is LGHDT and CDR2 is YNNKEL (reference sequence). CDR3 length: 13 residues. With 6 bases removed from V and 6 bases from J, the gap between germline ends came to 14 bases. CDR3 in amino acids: CASSRDTYNGYTF. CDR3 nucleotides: TGTGCCAGCAGTCGAGATACTTATAATGGCTACACCTTC.

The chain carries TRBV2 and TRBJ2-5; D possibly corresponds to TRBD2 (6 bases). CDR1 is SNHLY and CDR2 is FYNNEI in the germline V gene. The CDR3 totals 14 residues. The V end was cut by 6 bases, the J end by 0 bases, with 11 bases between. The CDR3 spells CASRGEAYQETQYF. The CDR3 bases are TGTGCCAGCAGAGGGGAGGCCTACCAAGAGACCCAGTACTTC.

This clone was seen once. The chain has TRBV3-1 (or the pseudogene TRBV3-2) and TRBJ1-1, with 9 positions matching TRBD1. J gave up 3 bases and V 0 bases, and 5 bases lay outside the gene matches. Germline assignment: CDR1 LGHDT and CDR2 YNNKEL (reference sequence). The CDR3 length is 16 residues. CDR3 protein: CASSQEPGQGYTEAFF. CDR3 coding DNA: TGTGCCAGCAGCCAAGAACCGGGACAGGGATACACTGAAGCTTTCTTT.

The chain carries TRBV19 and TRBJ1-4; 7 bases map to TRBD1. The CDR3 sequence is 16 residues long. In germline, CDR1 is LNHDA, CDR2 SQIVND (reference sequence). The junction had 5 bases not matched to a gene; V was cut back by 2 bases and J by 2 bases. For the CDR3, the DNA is TGTGCCAGTAGTATACTCGGGACAGCCACTAATGAAAAACTGTTTTTT. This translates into CASSILGTATNEKLFF.

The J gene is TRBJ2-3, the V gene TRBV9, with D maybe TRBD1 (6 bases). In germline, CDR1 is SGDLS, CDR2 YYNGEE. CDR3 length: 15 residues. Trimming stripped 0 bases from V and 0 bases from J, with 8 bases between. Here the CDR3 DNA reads TGTGCCAGCAGCGTAGGAGGGGGTAGCACAGATACGCAGTATTTT. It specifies CASSVGGGSTDTQYF. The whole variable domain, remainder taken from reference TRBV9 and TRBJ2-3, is DSGVTQTPKHLITATGQRVTLRCSPRSGDLSVYWYQQSLDQGLQFLIQYYNGEERAKGNILERFSAQQFPDLHSELNLSSLELGDSALYFCASSVGGGSTDTQYFGPGTRLTVL.

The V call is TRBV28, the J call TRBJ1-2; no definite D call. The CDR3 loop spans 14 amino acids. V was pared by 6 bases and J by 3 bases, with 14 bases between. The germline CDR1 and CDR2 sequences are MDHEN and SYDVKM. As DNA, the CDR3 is TGTGCCAGCAGCCTGACATTCCGGTACTATGGCTACACCTTC. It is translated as CASSLTFRYYGYTF.

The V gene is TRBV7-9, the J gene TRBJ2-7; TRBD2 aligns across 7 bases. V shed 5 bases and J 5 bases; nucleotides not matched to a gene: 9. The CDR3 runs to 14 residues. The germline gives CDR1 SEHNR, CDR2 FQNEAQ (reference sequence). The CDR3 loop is CASSHWGEGHEQYF. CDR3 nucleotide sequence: TGTGCCAGCAGCCACTGGGGGGAGGGCCACGAGCAGTACTTC.